This TCR beta chain stems from a study of T cell changes during pregnancy in multiple sclerosis. Assay: immunoSEQ multiplex PCR; the TCRdb copy retains only in-frame clones and omits some. The data show about 67,000 clones, roughly nine tenths seen once. The CDR3 loop spans 13 amino acids. Germline V lookup: CDR1 MNHEY, CDR2 SVGAGI. V was shortened by 2 bases and J by 5 bases, with 7 bases between the two germline ends. The sequence was collected from a female donor with multiple sclerosis, enrolled in a pregnancy study. The sequencing here drew on peripheral blood, taken in the second trimester of pregnancy. The rearrangement uses TRBV6-5 and TRBJ1-5; D unclear. CDR3 sequence (DNA): TGTGCCAGCAGTTACACCCGGGATCAGCCCCAGCATTTT. This sequence encodes CASSYTRDQPQHF.